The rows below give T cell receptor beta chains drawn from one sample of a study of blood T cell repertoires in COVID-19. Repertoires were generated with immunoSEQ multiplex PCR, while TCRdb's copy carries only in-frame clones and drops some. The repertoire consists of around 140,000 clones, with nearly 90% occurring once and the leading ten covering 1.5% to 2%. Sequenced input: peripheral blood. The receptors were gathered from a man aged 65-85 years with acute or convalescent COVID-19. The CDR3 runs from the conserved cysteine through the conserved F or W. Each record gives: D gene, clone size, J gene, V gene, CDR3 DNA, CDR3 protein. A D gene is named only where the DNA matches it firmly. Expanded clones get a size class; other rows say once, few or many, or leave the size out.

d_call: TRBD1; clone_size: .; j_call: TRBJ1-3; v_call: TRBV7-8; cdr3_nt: TGTGCCAGCAGATCGGACAGGCTAGGAAACACCATATATTTT; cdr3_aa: CASRSDRLGNTIYF
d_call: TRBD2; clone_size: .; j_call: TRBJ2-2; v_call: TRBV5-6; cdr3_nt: TGTGCCAGCAGCCACTATAGCGGGAGTGCCACCGGGGAGCTGTTTTTT; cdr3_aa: CASSHYSGSATGELFF
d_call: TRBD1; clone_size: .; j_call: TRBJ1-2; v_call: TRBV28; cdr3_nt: TGTGCCAGCAGTTTATGGGGACAGGGAAAAAGGAATGGCTACACCTTC; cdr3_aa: CASSLWGQGKRNGYTF
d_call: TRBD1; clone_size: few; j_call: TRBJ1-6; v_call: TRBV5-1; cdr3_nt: TGCGCCAGCACCACCCGACAGGGGGGAAGGTCACCCCTCCACTTT; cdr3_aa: CASTTRQGGRSPLHF
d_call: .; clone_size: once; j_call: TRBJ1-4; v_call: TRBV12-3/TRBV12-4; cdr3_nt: TGTGCCAGCAGTGTCACAGGGGAAAAACTGTTTTTT; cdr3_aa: CASSVTGEKLFF
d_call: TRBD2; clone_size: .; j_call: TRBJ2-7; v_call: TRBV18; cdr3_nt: TGTGCCAGCTCACCGGAGCGGGAGGAGCAGTACTTC; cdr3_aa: CASSPEREEQYF
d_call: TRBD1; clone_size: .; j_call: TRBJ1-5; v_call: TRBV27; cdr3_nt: TGTGCCAGCAGTTCTTGGAACAGGGGTGAACCCCAGCATTTT; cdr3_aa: CASSSWNRGEPQHF
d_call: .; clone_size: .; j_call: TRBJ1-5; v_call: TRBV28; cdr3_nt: TGTGCCAGCAGTTTGGGGCCAGGGGCTAGCAATCAGCCCCAGCATTTT; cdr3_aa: CASSLGPGASNQPQHF
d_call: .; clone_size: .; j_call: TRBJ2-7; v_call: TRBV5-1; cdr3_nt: TGCGCCAGCAGCTCGGGGGACGGGGTAATACACGAGCAGTACTTC; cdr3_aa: CASSSGDGVIHEQYF
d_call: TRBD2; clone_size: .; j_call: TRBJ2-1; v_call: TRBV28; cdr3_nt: TGTGCCAGCAGTACAAGCGGGAGGCCCTACAATGAGCAGTTCTTC; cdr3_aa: CASSTSGRPYNEQFF
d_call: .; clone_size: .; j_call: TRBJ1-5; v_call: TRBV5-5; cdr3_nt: TGTGCCAGCAGCCTACAGGGCCCAAATCAGCCCCAGCATTTT; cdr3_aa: CASSLQGPNQPQHF
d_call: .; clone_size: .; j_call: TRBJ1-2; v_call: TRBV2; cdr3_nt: TGTGCCAGCAGTGTGACCAGGGAGGCCGCACCTAACTATGGCTACACCTTC; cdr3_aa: CASSVTREAAPNYGYTF
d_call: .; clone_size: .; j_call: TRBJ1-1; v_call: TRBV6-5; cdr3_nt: TGTGCCAGTATTTGGGGCCACACTGAAGCTTTCTTT; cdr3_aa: CASIWGHTEAFF
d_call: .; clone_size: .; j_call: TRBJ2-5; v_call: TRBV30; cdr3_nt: TGTGCCTGGGAAACAGGGCACCAAGAGACCCAGTACTTC; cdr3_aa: CAWETGHQETQYF
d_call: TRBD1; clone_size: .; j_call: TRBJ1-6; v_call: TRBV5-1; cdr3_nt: TGCGCCAGCAGCGCGGACCCGGGACAGCAAAATTCAGCCCTCCACTTT; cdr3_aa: CASSADPGQQNSALHF
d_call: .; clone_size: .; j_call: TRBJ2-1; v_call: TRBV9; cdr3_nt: TGTGCCAGCAGCGTTTCGGGAGAGTACAATGAGCAGTTCTTC; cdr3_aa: CASSVSGEYNEQFF
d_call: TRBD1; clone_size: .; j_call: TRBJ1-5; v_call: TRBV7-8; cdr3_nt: TGTGCCAGCAGACGACAGGGGCGCGGGCCCCAGCATTTT; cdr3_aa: CASRRQGRGPQHF
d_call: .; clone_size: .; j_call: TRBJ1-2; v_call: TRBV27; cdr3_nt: TGTGCCAGCAGTTTAAGTCAGGGTGAATACGGCTACACCTTC; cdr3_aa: CASSLSQGEYGYTF
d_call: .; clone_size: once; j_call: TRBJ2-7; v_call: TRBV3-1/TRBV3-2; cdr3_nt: TGTGCCAGCAGCCCGGACTACTACGAGCAGTACTTC; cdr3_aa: CASSPDYYEQYF
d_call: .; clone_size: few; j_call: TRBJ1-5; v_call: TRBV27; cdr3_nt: TGTGCCAGCAGTTTTATGGGGGGAGATCAGCCCCAGCATTTT; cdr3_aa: CASSFMGGDQPQHF
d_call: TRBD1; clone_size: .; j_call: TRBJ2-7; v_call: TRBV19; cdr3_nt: TGTGCCAGTAGTATCAGGACAGGGCTCCACGAGCAGTACTTC; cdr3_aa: CASSIRTGLHEQYF
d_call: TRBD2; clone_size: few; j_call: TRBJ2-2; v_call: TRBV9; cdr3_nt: TGTGCCAGCAGCTCAAGCGGGAGTGCCACCGGGGAGCTGTTTTTT; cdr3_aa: CASSSSGSATGELFF
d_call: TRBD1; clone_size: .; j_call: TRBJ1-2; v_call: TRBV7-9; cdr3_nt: TGTGCCAGCAGATCTACAGGGGGCCCTAACTATGGCTACACCTTC; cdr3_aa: CASRSTGGPNYGYTF
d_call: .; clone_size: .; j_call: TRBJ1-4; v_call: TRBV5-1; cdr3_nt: TGCGCCAGCAGATTGGACCTGCAGGGACAAGAAAAACTGTTTTTT; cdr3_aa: CASRLDLQGQEKLFF
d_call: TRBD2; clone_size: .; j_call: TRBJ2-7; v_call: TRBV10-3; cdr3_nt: TGTGCCATCAGTGATCCGGGGGGACTAGCCAAACAGTGGGCCCCCTACGAGCAGTACTTC; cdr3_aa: CAISDPGGLAKQWAPYEQYF
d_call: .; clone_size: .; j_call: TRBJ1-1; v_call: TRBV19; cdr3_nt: TGTGCCAGTAGTAGCCAGGGGAACACTGAAGCTTTCTTT; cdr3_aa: CASSSQGNTEAFF
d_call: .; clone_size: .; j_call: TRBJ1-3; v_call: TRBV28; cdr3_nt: TGTGCCAGCAGTTTGATTCGGAGCGGAAACACCATATATTTT; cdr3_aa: CASSLIRSGNTIYF
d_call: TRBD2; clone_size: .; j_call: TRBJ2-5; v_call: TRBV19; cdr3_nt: TGTGCCAGTAGTCCACAAGCGGGAGCAGAGACCCAGTACTTC; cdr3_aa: CASSPQAGAETQYF
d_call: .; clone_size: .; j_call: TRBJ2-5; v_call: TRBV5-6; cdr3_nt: TGTGCCAGCAGCCCCATGCCACAGGTCGAAGAGACCCAGTACTTC; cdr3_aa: CASSPMPQVEETQYF
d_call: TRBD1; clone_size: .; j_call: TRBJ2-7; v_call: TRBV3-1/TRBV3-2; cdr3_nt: TGTGCCAGCAGCCCAACCGACGGGACAGGGAAATCCTACGAGCAGTACTTC; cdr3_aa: CASSPTDGTGKSYEQYF
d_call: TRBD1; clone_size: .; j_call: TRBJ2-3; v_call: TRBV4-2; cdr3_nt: TGTGCCAGCAGCCCCGGGACAGACACAGATACGCAGTATTTT; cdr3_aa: CASSPGTDTDTQYF
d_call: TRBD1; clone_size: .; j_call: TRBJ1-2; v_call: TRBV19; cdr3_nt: TGTGCCAGTAACTCCCTACTGGGACAGGGCTACACCTTC; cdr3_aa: CASNSLLGQGYTF
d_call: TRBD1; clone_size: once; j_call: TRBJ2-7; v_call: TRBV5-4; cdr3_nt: TGTGCCAGCAGCTTGGGGGACAGGGCCTACGAGCAGTACTTC; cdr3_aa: CASSLGDRAYEQYF
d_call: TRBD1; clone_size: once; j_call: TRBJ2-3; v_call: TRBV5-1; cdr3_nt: TGCGCCAGCAGCCCCCTAAGGGGGCCTAGCACAGATACGCAGTATTTT; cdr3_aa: CASSPLRGPSTDTQYF
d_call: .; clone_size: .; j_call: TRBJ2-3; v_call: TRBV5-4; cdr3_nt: TGTGCCAGTTGGTGGGGCGGACACAGCACAGATACGCAGTATTTT; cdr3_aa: CASWWGGHSTDTQYF
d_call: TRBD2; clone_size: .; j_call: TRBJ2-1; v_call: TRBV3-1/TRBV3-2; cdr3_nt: TGTGCCAGCAGCCCGCCAGGGACTAGCGGGGGGCCATACAATGAGCAGTTCTTC; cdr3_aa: CASSPPGTSGGPYNEQFF
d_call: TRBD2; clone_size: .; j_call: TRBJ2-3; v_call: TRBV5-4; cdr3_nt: TGTGCCAGCAGCTTACTAGGACTAGCGGGAGTGGATACGCAGTATTTT; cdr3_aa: CASSLLGLAGVDTQYF
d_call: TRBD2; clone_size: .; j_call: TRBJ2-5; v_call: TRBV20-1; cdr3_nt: TGCAGTGCTAGTATAGGTCGGACTAGGGAGACCCAGTACTTC; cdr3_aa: CSASIGRTRETQYF
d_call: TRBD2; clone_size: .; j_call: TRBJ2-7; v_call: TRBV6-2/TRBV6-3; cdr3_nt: TGTGCCAGCAGCCCTAGCGGGGGGGCATCCCCCTACGAGCAGTACTTC; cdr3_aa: CASSPSGGASPYEQYF
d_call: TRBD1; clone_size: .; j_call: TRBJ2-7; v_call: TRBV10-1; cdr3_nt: TGCGCCAGCAGTGATCTACAGGGGGCCCCGCAGTACTTC; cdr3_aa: CASSDLQGAPQYF
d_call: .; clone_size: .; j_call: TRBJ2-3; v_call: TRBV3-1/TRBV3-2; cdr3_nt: TGTGCCAGCAGCCTATTCAGGGGGGCGGGGACTCTCACAGATACGCAGTATTTT; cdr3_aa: CASSLFRGAGTLTDTQYF
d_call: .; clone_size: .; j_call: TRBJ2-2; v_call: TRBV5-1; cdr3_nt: TGCGCCAGTAGGTTTTTTGTTGGAGACGACGGGGAGCTGTTTTTT; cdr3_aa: CASRFFVGDDGELFF
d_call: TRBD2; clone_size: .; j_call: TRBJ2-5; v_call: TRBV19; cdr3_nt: TGTGCCAGTAGCCTAGCGGGGGGGCAAGGGGAGACCCAGTACTTC; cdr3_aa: CASSLAGGQGETQYF
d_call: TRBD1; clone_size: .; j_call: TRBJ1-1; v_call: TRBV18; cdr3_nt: TGTGCCAGCTCACCGGGACAGGGGAAGAACACTGAAGCTTTCTTT; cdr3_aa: CASSPGQGKNTEAFF
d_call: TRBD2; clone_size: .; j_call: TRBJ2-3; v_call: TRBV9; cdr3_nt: TGTGCCAGCAACCCGACTAGCCGGATTACTGATACGCAGTATTTT; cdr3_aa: CASNPTSRITDTQYF
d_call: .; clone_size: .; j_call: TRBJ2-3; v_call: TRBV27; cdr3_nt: TGTGCCAGCAGAGCGGACAGCTCAGATACGCAGTATTTT; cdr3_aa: CASRADSSDTQYF
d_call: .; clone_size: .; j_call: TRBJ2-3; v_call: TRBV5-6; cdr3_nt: TGTGCCAGCAGCTTCCGACTACCCGGGGGAGATACGCAGTATTTT; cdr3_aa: CASSFRLPGGDTQYF
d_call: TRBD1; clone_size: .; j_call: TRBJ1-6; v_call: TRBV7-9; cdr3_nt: TGTGCCAGCAGCTCCGCAGGGGGCTCCTATAATTCACCCCTCCACTTT; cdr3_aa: CASSSAGGSYNSPLHF
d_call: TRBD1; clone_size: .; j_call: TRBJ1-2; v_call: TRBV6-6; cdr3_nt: TGTGCCAGCAGTTGGACAGGAAACTATGGCTACACCTTC; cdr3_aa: CASSWTGNYGYTF